This TCR beta chain was captured by sequencing in a study of tumor and adjacent non-tumor tissue in lung cancer. The template was RNA from unsorted bulk tissue. The normal lung tissue was taken more than 3 cm from the tumor edge. Chemotherapy-naive patients with new lung cancer underwent thoracic surgery in China, August–late 2014. Looked up from germline, CDR1 is SGHNT and CDR2 is YENEEA. V lost 6 bases and J 5 bases, leaving 14 bases between the germline ends. The CDR3 contains 14 residues. TCRbeta libraries were built with three rounds of nested PCR, modified from ARM-PCR. TCRdb independently ran MiXCR on the multiplex PCR reads; one entry per CDR3 protein. The table lists tens of thousands of distinct CDR3 sequences, roughly 60% of them singletons, with roughly 20% in the top ten.

The origin of this receptor is a woman in her 40s with non-small cell lung cancer. The chain is built from TRBV11-3 and TRBJ2-4; weak D call: TRBD1 (6 bases). The specimen was distant non-tumor lung tissue. DNA for the CDR3: TGTGCCAGCAGTTGGGAACAGGGACAAAACATTCAGTACTTC. This gives the protein CASSWEQGQNIQYF.